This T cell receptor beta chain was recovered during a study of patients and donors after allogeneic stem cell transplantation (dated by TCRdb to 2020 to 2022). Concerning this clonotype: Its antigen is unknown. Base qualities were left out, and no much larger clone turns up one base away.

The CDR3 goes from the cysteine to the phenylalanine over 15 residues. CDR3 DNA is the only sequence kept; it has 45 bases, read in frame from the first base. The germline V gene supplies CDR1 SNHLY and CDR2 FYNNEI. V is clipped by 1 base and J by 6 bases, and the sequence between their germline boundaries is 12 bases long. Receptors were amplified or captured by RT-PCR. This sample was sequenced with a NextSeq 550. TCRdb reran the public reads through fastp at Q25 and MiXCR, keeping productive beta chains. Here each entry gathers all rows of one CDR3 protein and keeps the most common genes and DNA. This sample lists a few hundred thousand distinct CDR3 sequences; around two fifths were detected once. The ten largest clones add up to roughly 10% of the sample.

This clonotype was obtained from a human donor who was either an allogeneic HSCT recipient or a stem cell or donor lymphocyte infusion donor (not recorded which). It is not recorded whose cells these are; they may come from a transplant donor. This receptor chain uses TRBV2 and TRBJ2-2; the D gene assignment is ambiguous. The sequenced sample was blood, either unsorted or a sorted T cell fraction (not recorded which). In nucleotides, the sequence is TGTGCCAGCAGTGAAGAGAGAGAGCGACCCGGGGAGCTGTTTTTT. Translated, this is CASSEERERPGELFF.